The 15 T cell receptor beta chains reported below all come from one sample, sequenced in a study of blood T cell repertoires in COVID-19. Profiled with immunoSEQ multiplex PCR; TCRdb holds only in-frame clones, not every one. Of approximately 36,000 clones detected, roughly 84% appear once; the ten largest clones hold 1.5% to 2%. The sample comprised peripheral blood. The source of these receptors is a man aged 55 to 70 with COVID-19, enrolled during active disease.

The rearrangement joins TRBV7-9 to TRBJ1-5, with unresolved D. The CDR3 runs to 13 residues. V lost 3 bases, J lost 4 bases, and 7 bases lay in between. The germline gives CDR1 SEHNR, CDR2 FQNEAQ (reference sequence). CDR3 bases: TGTGCCAGCAGCTTGCGGTTAAATCAGCCCCAGCATTTT. It is translated as CASSLRLNQPQHF.

This clone has just one count. The chain carries TRBV12-3 or TRBV12-4 and TRBJ1-2, with D uncertain. This CDR3 is built from 13 residues. The V gene lost 1 base and the J gene lost 8 bases, with 11 bases spanning the gap. The CDR3 loop reads CASSLGGSRGYTF. The DNA of the CDR3 is TGTGCCAGCAGTTTAGGCGGTTCCCGGGGCTACACCTTC.

The V call is TRBV5-4, the J call TRBJ1-1; 8 nucleotides match TRBD1. The V segment lost 4 bases and the J segment 2 bases; nucleotides outside the gene matches: 4. CDR3 length: 14 residues. Germline V CDR1 and CDR2: SGHNT, YYREEE (reference sequence). Here the CDR3 reads CASSGQGRNTEAFF. The CDR3 DNA is TGTGCCAGCAGCGGACAGGGTAGAAACACTGAAGCTTTCTTT.

The chain is built from TRBV4-1 and TRBJ2-1; no firm D call. CDR3 length: 13 amino acids. V was shortened by 1 base and J by 7 bases, with 8 bases between the two germline ends. The germline CDR1 and CDR2 sequences are MGHRA and YSYEKL. The CDR3 sequence is CASSQVPRNEQFF. The CDR3 nucleotides read TGCGCCAGCAGCCAAGTTCCTAGGAATGAGCAGTTCTTC.

The rearrangement links TRBV19 to TRBJ1-2; tentatively, D is TRBD1 (5 bases). Trimming took off 5 bases at V and 6 bases at J, with 10 bases between the two ends. The CDR3 spans 12 residues. Germline V lookup: CDR1 LNHDA, CDR2 SQIVND (reference sequence). CDR3 sequence (DNA): TGTGCCAGTAGTGCGGCAGGGCATGGCTACACCTTC. The encoded protein is CASSAAGHGYTF.

This clone was observed a handful of times. The chain recombines TRBV21-1 with TRBJ1-6; the table's D call, TRBD1, was not checked against the DNA. TRBV21-1 is an annotated pseudogene. The CDR3 runs 16 residues. CDR3 nucleotides: TGTGCCAGCAGCAAAGAGGGAGACAGGGGGCTTTCACCCCTCCACTTT. This codes for CASSKEGDRGLSPLHF.

The rearrangement uses TRBV5-4 and TRBJ1-2; 7 bases are shared with TRBD1. CDR3 length: 13 residues. From germline, CDR1 is SGHNT and CDR2 YYREEE (reference sequence). The J segment lost 8 bases and the V segment lost 4 bases, leaving 8 bases of the junction unmatched. As DNA, the CDR3 is TGTGCCAGCAGCCAAACACAGGGGAGAGGCTACACCTTC. Its translation: CASSQTQGRGYTF.

This clone was seen just once. The V and J genes are TRBV5-5 and TRBJ2-2; the match to TRBD2 covers 7 bases. J gave up 3 bases and V 2 bases, and 4 bases lay outside the gene matches. The CDR3 length is 15 residues. Germline V gives CDR1 SGHKS, CDR2 YYEKEE (reference sequence). CDR3 bases: TGTGCCAGCAGCTTACAAGGGAGGGACACCGGGGAGCTGTTTTTT. Its translation: CASSLQGRDTGELFF.

This clone showed up just a few times. The chain employs TRBV29-1 and TRBJ2-1; perhaps TRBD2 as D (6 bases). The CDR3 spans 12 residues. V was shortened by 7 bases and J by 7 bases, with 14 bases between the two germline ends. Germline V gene data show CDR1 as SQVTM and CDR2 as ANQGSEA. The chain's CDR3 is CSGRVGWNEQFF. In nucleotides, the CDR3 is TGCAGCGGGAGGGTGGGGTGGAATGAGCAGTTCTTC.

The chain joins TRBV20-1 to TRBJ1-5; D gene ambiguous. Per the germline V gene, CDR1 is DFQATT and CDR2 is SNEGSKA (reference sequence). The CDR3 extends over 13 amino acids. V was shortened by 3 bases and J by 4 bases, with 10 bases between the two germline ends. The CDR3: CSASESENQPQHF. The CDR3 bases are TGCAGTGCTAGTGAGTCAGAAAATCAGCCCCAGCATTTT.

V gene TRBV5-1 combines with J gene TRBJ2-3, with a possible D match to TRBD1 (5 bases). Trimming shortened V by 1 base and J by 0 bases, and 12 bases separated the two germline ends. The CDR3 length is 16 residues. The V gene's germline CDR1 is SGHRS and CDR2 YFSETQ. CDR3 bases: TGCGCCAGCAGCTTGCGGCGGACACTCAGCACAGATACGCAGTATTTT. As protein: CASSLRRTLSTDTQYF.

The chain recombines TRBV5-5 with TRBJ1-2, with a possible D match to TRBD1 (5 bases). The CDR3 runs 15 residues. Germline V gene sequence: CDR1 SGHKS, CDR2 YYEKEE (reference sequence). Trimming left V 1 base short and J 5 bases short, with 15 bases between. The CDR3 here is CASSLIGAGEYGYTF. The CDR3 bases are TGTGCCAGCAGCTTGATAGGGGCAGGTGAATATGGCTACACCTTC.

This clone has a single count. The chain employs TRBV11-2 and TRBJ1-5; D remains ambiguous. CDR1 is SGHAT, CDR2 FQNNGV, per germline. The CDR3 covers 15 residues. Between the trimmed V and J ends, which lost 1 base and 2 bases, there was a span of 9 bases. The CDR3 DNA sequence: TGTGCCAGCAGCTTAGGAATGTCAGGCAATCAGCCCCAGCATTTT. Its protein is CASSLGMSGNQPQHF.

The rearrangement links TRBV28 to TRBJ1-3; 7 bases align to TRBD1. CDR1 is MDHEN, CDR2 SYDVKM, per germline. V was pared by 2 bases and J by 2 bases, with 3 bases of the junction left unmatched. The CDR3 covers 15 residues. The CDR3 loop is CASSLAGGTGNTIYF. The CDR3 DNA reads as TGTGCCAGCAGTTTAGCAGGGGGAACTGGAAACACCATATATTTT.

The rearrangement links TRBV4-3 to TRBJ1-6; 7 bases are a match to TRBD1. Germline V gene data show CDR1 as LGHNA and CDR2 as YSLEER. The CDR3 is 15 residues long. Trimming removed 6 bases from V and 7 bases from J; junction bases left unmatched: 9. The CDR3 DNA sequence: TGCGCCAGCAGTCACAGGGGAAGGAAGAATTCACCCCTCCACTTT. Its protein is CASSHRGRKNSPLHF.